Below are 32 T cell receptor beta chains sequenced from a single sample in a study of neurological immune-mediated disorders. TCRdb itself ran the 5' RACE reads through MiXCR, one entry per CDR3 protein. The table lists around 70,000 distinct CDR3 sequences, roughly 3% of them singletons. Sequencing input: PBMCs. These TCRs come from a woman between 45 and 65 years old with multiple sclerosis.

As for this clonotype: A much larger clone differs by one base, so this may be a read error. Written as DNA, the CDR3 is TGCAGTGCTGACACCCAGAGCTCTGGAAAAACCATATATTTT. Translated: CSADTQSSGKTIYF. The V and J genes are TRBV20-1 and TRBJ1-3; no firm D call. The length of the CDR3 is 14 residues. The germline CDR1 and CDR2 sequences are DFQATT and SNEGSKA (reference sequence).

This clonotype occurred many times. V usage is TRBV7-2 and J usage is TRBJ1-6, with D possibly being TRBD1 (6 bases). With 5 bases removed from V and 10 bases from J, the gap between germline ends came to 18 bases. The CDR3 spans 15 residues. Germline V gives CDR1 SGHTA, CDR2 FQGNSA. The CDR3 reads CASSMYQGDISPLHF. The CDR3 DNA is TGTGCCAGCAGCATGTACCAAGGGGACATATCACCCCTCCACTTT.

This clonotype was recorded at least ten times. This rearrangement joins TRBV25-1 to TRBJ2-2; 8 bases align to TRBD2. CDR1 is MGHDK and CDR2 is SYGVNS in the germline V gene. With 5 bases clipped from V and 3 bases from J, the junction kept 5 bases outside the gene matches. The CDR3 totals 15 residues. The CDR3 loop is CASSPGGGYTGELFF. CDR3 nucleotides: TGTGCCAGCAGTCCCGGGGGGGGTTACACCGGGGAGCTGTTTTTT.

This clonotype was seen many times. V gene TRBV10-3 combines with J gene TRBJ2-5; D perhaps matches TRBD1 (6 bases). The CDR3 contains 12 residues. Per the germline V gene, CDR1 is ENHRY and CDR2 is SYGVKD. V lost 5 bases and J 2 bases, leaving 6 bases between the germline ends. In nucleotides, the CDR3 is TGTGCCATCAGTCAGGGGCAAGAGACCCAGTACTTC. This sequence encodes CAISQGQETQYF.

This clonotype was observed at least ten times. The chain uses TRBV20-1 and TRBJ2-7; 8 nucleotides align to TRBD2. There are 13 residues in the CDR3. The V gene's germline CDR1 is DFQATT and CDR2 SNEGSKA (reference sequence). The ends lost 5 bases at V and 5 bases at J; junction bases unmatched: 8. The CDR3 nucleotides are TGCAGTGCTCTAACCGGGACTAGACACGAGCAGTACTTC. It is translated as CSALTGTRHEQYF.

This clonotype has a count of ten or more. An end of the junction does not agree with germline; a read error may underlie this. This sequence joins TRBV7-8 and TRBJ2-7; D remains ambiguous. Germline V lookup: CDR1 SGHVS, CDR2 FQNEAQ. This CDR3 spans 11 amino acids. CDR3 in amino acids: CASSSLELPRF. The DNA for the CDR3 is TGTGCCAGCAGCTCCTTAGAACTTCCACGCTTC.

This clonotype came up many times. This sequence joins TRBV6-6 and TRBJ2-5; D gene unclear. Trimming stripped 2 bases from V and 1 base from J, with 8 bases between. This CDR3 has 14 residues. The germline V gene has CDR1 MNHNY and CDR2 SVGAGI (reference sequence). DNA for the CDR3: TGTGCCAGCAGTTACCTTAGGGCCCAAGAGACCCAGTACTTC. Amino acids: CASSYLRAQETQYF.

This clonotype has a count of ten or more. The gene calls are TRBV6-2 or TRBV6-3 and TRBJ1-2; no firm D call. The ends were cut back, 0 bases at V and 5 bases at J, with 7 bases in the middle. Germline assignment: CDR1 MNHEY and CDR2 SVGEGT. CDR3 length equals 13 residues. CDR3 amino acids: CASSYSAIYGYTF. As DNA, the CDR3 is TGTGCCAGCAGTTACTCAGCAATATATGGCTACACCTTC.

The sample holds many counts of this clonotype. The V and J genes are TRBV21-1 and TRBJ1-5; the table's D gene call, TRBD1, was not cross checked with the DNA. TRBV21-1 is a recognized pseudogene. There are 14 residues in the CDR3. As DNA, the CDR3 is TGTGCCAGCAGCACCGACAGACAGAATCAGCCCCAGCATTTT. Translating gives CASSTDRQNQPQHF.

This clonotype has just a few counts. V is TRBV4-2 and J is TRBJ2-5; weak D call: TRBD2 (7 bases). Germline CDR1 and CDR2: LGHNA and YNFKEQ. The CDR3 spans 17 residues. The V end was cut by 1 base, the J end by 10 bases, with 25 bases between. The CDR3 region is CASSQGGLAAPSGNQYF. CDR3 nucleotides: TGTGCCAGCAGCCAAGGGGGGCTAGCGGCCCCCTCAGGTAACCAGTACTTC.

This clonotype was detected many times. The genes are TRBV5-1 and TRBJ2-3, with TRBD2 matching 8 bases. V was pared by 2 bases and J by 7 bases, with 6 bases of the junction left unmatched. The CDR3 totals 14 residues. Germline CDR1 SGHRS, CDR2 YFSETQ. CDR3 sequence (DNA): TGCGCCAGCAGCTTAGATCCGGGAGGGAATACGCAGTATTTT. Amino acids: CASSLDPGGNTQYF.

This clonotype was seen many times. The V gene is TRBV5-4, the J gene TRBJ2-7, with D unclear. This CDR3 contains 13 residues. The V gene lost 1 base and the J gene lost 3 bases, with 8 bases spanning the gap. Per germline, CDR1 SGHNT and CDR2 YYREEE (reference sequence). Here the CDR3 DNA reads TGTGCCAGCAGCTTGAATGTGGACTACGAGCAGTACTTC. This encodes CASSLNVDYEQYF.

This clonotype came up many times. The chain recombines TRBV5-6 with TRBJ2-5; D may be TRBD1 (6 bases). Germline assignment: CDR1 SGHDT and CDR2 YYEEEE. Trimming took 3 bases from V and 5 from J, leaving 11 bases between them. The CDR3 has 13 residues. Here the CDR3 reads CASSSRGGETQYF. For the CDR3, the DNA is TGTGCCAGCAGCTCCAGGGGTGGGGAGACCCAGTACTTC.

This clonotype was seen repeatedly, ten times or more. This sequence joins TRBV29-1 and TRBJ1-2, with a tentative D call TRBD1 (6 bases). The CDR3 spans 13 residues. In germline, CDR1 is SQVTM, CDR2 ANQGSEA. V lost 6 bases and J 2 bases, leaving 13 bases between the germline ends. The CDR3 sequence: CSVDWGRNYGYTF. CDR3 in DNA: TGCAGCGTCGATTGGGGGCGAAACTATGGCTACACCTTC.

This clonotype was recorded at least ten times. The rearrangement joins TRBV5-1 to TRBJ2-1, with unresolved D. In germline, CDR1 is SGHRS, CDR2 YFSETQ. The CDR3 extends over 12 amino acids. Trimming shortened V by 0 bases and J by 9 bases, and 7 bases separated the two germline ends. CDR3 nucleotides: TGCGCCAGCAGCTTGGACTGGGGTGAGCAGTTCTTC. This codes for CASSLDWGEQFF. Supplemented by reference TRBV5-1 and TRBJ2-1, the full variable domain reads KAGVTQTPRYLIKTRGQQVTLSCSPISGHRSVSWYQQTPGQGLQFLFEYFSETQRNKGNFPGRFSGRQFSNSRSEMNVSTLELGDSALYLCASSLDWGEQFFGPGTRLTVL.

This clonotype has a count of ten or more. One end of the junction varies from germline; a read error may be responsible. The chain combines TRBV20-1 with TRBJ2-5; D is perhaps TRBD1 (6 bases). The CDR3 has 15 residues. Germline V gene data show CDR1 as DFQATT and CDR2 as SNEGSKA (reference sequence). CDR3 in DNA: TGCAGTGCTAGAGCGAACAGGGTAGGAGGAGAGGCCCAGTACTTC. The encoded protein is CSARANRVGGEAQYF.

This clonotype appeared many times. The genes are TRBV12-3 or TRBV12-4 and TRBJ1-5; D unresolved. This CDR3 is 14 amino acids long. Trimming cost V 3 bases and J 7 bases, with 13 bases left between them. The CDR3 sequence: CASSFGEDLQPQHF. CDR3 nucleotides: TGTGCCAGCAGTTTTGGCGAGGATTTGCAGCCCCAGCATTTT.

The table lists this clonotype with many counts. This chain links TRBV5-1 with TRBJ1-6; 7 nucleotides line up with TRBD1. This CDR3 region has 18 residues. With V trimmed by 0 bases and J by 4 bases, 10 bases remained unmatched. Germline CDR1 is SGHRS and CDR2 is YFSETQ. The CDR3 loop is CASSLARTGSLYNSPLHF. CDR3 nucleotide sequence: TGCGCCAGCAGCTTGGCCCGGACAGGATCGCTATATAATTCACCCCTCCACTTT.

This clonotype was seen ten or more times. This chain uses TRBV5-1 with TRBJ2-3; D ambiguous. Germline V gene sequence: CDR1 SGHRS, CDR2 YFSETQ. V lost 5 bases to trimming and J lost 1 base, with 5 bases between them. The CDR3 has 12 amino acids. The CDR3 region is CASRLGTDTQYF. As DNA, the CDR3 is TGCGCCAGCAGGCTGGGCACAGATACGCAGTATTTT.

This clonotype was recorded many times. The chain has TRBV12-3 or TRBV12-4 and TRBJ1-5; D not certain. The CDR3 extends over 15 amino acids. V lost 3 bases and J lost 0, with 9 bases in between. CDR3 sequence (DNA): TGTGCCAGCAGTTTTGAGAATTATAGCAATCAGCCCCAGCATTTT. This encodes CASSFENYSNQPQHF.

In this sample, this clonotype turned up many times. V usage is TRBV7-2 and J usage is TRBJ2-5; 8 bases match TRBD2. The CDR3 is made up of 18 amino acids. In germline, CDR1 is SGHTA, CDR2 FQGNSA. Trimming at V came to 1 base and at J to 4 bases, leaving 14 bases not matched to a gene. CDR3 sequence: CASSLGLAGQMGRETQYF. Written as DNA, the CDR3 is TGTGCCAGCAGCTTAGGCCTAGCGGGCCAAATGGGACGAGAGACCCAGTACTTC.

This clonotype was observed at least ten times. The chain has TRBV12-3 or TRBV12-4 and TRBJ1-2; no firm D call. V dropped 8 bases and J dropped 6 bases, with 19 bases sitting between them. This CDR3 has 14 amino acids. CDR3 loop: CASVGSADFDGYTF. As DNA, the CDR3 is TGTGCCAGCGTCGGGTCGGCAGATTTCGATGGCTACACCTTC.

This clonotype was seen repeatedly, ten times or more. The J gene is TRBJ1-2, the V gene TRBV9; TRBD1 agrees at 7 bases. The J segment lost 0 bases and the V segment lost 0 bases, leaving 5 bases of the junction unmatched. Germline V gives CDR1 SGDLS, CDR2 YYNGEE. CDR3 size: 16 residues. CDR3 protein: CASSVGAGGANYGYTF. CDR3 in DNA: TGTGCCAGCAGCGTAGGGGCAGGGGGAGCTAACTATGGCTACACCTTC.

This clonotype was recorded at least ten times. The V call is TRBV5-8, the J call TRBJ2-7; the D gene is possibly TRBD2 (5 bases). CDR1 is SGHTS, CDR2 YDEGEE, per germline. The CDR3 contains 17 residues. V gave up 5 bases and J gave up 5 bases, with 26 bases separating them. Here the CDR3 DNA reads TGTGCCAGCAGGCCTTCACTAGGAAAACCCCAGTGGGACGAGCAGTACTTC. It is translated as CASRPSLGKPQWDEQYF.

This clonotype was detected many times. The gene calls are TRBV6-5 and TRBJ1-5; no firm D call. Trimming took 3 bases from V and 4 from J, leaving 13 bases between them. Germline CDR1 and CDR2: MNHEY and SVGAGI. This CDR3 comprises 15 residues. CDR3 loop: CASSYVGRTNQPQHF. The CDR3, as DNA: TGTGCCAGCAGTTATGTTGGCAGGACGAATCAGCCCCAGCATTTT.

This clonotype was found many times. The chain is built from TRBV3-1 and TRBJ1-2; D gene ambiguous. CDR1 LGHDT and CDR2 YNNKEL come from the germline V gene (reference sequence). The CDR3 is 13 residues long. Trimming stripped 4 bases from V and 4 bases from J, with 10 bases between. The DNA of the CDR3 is TGTGCCAGCAGCCTCAGACCCTTCTATGGCTACACCTTC. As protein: CASSLRPFYGYTF.

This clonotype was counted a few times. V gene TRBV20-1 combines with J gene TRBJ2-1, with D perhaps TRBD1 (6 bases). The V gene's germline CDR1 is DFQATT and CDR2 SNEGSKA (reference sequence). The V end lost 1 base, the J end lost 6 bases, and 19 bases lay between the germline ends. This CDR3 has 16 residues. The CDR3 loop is CSARAPDRTVFNEQFF. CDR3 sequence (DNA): TGCAGTGCTAGAGCCCCTGACAGGACCGTCTTCAATGAGCAGTTCTTC.

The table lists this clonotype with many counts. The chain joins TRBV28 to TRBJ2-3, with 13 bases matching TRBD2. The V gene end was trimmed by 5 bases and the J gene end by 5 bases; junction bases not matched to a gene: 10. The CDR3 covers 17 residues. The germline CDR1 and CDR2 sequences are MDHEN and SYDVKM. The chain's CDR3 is CASSPMTSGRWIDTQYF. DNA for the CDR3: TGTGCCAGCAGTCCAATGACTAGCGGGAGGTGGATAGATACGCAGTATTTT.

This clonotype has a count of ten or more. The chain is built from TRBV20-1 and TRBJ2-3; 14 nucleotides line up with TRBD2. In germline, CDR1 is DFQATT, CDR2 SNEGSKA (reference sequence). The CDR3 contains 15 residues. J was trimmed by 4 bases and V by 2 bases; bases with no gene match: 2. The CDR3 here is CSARQTSGRADTQYF. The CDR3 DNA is TGCAGTGCTAGACAGACTAGCGGGAGGGCAGATACGCAGTATTTT.

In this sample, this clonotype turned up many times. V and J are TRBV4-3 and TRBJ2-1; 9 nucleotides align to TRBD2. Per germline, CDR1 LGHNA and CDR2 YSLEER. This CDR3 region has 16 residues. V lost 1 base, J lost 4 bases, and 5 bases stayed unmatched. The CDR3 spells CASSQGAGGRYNEQFF. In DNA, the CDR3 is TGCGCCAGCAGCCAAGGAGCGGGGGGCAGATACAATGAGCAGTTCTTC.

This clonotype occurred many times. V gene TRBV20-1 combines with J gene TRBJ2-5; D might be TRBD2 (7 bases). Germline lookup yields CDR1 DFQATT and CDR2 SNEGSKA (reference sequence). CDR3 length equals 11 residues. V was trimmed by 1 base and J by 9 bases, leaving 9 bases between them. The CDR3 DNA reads TGCAGTGCTAGAGTAGGGGGGGCCCAGTACTTC. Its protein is CSARVGGAQYF.

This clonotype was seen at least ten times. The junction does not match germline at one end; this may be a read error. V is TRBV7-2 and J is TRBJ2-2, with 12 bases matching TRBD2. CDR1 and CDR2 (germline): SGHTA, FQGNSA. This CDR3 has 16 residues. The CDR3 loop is CASSLAGGANTGELFF. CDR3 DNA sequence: TGTGCCAGCAGCCTAGCGGGAGGGGCGAACACCGGGGAGCTGTTTTTT.